This record covers a single T cell receptor beta chain. This sample is drawn from a study of control samples from healthy donors and cancer patients. CDR3 length equals 17 residues. Trimming removed 0 bases from V and 9 bases from J; junction bases left unmatched: 9. CDR1 SGDLS and CDR2 YYNGEE come from the germline V gene. TCRdb's copy holds only in-frame clones and misses some; the assay was immunoSEQ multiplex PCR. This table holds about 160,000 clones, approximately 90% found once. The V gene is TRBV9, the J gene TRBJ2-5, with 15 positions matching TRBD2. Sequencing was carried out using blood. The receptor was isolated from a man under 40 in good health. CDR3 region: CASSVGGRTSGREAQYF. CDR3 DNA sequence: TGTGCCAGCAGCGTAGGGGGCCGGACTAGCGGGAGGGAGGCCCAGTACTTC.